This TCR beta chain was found in a study of identical twins. Concerning this clonotype: What it recognizes is unknown.

Germline lookup yields CDR1 SGHNT and CDR2 YYREEE (reference sequence). The CDR3 is made up of 16 amino acids. The junction had 8 bases not matched to a gene; V was cut back by 1 base and J by 5 bases. With template switching, a universal primer site was added, and the cDNA carried unique molecular identifiers. TCRdb redid the calling of the 5' RACE reads with MiXCR, one entry per CDR3 protein. The sample contains some 320,000 distinct CDR3 sequences, 9% to 15% of which appear only once. Study-wide results and caveats: Excess low generation probability was seen in twin-shared out-of-frame alpha sequences.

These data are also associated with another study on yellow fever vaccine responses in identical twins.

The rearrangement joins TRBV5-4 to TRBJ2-2, with TRBD1 matching 7 bases. The source material was CD8+ T cells sorted from blood. The TCR comes from a woman under 30 in good health. CDR3 amino acids: CASSLLTGDNTGELFF. CDR3 DNA sequence: TGTGCCAGCAGCTTGCTAACAGGGGATAATACCGGGGAGCTGTTTTTT. The full variable domain, rest sourced from reference TRBV5-4 and TRBJ2-2, is ETGVTQSPTHLIKTRGQQVTLRCSSQSGHNTVSWYQQALGQGPQFIFQYYREEENGRGNFPPRFSGLQFPNYSSELNVNALELDDSALYLCASSLLTGDNTGELFFGEGSRLTVL.